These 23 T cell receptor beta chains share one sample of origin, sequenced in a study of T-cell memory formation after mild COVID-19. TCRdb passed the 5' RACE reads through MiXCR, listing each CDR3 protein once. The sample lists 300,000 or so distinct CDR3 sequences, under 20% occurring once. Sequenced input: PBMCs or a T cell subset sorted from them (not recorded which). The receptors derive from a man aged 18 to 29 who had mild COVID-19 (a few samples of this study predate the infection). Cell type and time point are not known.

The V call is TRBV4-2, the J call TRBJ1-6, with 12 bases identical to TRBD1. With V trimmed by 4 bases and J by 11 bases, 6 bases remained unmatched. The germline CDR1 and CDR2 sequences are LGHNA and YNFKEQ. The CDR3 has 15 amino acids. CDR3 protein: CASSLPGQGAAPLHF. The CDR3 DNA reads TGTGCCAGCAGCCTTCCGGGACAGGGGGCTGCACCCCTCCACTTT.

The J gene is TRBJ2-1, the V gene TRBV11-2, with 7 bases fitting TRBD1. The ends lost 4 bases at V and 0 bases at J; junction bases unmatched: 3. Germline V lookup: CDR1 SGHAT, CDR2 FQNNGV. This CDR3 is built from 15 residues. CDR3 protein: CASSWGQSSYNEQFF. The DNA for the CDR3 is TGTGCCAGCAGCTGGGGACAGAGCTCCTACAATGAGCAGTTCTTC.

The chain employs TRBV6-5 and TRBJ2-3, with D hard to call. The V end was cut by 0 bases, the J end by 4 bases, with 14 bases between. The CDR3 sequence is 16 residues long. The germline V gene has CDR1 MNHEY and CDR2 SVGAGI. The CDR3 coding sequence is TGTGCCAGCAGTTACTCGATGGGCACCGCTCCAGATACGCAGTATTTT. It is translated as CASSYSMGTAPDTQYF.

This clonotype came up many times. The CDR3 DNA reads as TGTGCCAGCAGCTTCGTACTAGCGGGGGGAGCCAAAAACATTCAGTACTTC. Translated: CASSFVLAGGAKNIQYF. The chain recombines TRBV7-8 with TRBJ2-4; TRBD2 aligns across 12 bases. Trimming took 3 bases from V and 0 from J; bases not matched to a gene: 3. CDR1 and CDR2 from the germline V gene are SGHVS and FQNEAQ. This CDR3 has 17 amino acids.

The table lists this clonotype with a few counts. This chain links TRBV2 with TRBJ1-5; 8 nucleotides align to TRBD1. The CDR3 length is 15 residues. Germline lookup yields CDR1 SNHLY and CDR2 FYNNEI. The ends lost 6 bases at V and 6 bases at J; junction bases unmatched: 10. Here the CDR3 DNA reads TGTGCCAGCAGAGTACTGACAGGGGTTGGTCAGCCCCAGCATTTT. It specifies CASRVLTGVGQPQHF. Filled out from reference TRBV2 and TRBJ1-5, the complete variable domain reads EPEVTQTPSHQVTQMGQEVILRCVPISNHLYFYWYRQILGQKVEFLVSFYNNEISEKSEIFDDQFSVERPDGSNFTLKIRSTKLEDSAMYFCASRVLTGVGQPQHFGDGTRLSIL.

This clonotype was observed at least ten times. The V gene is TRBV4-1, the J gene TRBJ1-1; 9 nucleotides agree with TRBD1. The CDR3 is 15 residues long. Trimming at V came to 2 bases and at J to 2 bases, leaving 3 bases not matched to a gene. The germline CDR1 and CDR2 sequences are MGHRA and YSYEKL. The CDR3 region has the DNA TGCGCCAGCAGCCAAAGGACAGGGGCTAACACTGAAGCTTTCTTT. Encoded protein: CASSQRTGANTEAFF.

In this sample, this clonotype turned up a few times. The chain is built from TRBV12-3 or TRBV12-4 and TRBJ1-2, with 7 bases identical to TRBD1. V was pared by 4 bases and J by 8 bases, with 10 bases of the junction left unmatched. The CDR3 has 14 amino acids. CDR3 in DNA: TGTGCCAGCAGTTCGGGGCAGGGGGTAATCGGCTACACCTTC. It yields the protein CASSSGQGVIGYTF.

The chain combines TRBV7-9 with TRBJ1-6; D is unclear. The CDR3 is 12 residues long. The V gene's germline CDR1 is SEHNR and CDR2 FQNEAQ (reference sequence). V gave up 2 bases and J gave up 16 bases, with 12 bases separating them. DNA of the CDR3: TGTGCCAGCAGCTTATATGACCAAAGTCTCCACTTT. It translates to CASSLYDQSLHF.

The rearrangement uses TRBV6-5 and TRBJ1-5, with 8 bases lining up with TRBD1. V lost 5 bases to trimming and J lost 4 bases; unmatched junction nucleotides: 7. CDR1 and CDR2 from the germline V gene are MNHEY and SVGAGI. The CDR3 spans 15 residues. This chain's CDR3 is CASSLGQGLNQPQHF. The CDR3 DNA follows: TGTGCCAGCAGTCTCGGACAGGGCTTAAATCAGCCCCAGCATTTT.

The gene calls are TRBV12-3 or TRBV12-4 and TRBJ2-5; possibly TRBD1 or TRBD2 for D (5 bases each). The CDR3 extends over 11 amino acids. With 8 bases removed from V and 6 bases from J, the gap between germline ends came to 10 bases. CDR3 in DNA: TGTGCCAGCGGGGGTTTCAAGACCCAGTACTTC. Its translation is CASGGFKTQYF.

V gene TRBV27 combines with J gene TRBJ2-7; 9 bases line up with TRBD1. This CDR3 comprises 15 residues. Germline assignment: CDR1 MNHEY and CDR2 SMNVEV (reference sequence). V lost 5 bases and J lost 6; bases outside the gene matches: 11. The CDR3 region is CASSPRDRASGEQYF. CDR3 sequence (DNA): TGTGCCAGCAGTCCGCGGGACAGGGCTTCGGGCGAGCAGTACTTC.

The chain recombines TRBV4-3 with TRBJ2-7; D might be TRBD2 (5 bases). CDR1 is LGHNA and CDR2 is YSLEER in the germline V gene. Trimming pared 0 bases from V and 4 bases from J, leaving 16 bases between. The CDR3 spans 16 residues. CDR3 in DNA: TGCGCCAGCAGCCAAGATTTCGGAAGCGGTTGGTACGAGCAGTACTTC. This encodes CASSQDFGSGWYEQYF.

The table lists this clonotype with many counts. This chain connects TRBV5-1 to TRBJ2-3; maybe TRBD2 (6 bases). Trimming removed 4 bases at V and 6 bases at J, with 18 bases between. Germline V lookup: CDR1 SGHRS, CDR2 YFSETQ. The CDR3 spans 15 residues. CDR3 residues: CASSIGLTRGDTQYF. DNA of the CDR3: TGCGCCAGCAGCATTGGTCTGACCCGGGGGGATACGCAGTATTTT.

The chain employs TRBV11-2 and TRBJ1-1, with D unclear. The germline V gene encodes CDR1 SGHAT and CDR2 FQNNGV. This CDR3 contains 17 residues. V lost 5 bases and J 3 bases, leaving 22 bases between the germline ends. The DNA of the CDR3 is TGTGCCAGCAGCCTCGACGCGGACTCCGCTGGGGACACTGAAGCTTTCTTT. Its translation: CASSLDADSAGDTEAFF.

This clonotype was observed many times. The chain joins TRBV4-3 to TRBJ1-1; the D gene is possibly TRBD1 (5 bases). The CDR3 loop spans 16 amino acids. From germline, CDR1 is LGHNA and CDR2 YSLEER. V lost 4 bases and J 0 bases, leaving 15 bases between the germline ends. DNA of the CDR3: TGCGCCAGCAGCCCTTGGGGCGGGGCCATGAACACTGAAGCTTTCTTT. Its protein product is CASSPWGGAMNTEAFF.

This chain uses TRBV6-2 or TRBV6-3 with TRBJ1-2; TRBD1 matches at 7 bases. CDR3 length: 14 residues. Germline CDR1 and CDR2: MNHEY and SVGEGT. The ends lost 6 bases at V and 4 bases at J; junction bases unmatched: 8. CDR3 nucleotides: TGTGCCAGCAGCACTCGGACAGGTCCCTATGGCTACACCTTC. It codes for CASSTRTGPYGYTF.

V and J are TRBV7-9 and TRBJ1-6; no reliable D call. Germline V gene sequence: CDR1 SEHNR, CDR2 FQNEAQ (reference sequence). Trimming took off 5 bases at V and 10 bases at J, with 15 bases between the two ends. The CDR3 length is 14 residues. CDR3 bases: TGTGCCAGCAGCGCAGGACCGCGCGGATCACCCCTCCACTTT. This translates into CASSAGPRGSPLHF.

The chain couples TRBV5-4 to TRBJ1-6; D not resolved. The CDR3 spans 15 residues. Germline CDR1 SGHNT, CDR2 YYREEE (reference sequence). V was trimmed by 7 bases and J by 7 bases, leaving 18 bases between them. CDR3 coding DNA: TGTGCCAGCTCAACCGTCGACGGACTCAATTCACCCCTCCACTTT. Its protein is CASSTVDGLNSPLHF.

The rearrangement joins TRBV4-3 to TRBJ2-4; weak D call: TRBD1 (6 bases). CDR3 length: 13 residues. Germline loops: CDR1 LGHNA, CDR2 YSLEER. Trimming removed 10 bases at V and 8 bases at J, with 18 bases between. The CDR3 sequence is CATAQGEGDIQYF. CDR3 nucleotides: TGCGCCACCGCACAGGGTGAGGGGGACATTCAGTACTTC.

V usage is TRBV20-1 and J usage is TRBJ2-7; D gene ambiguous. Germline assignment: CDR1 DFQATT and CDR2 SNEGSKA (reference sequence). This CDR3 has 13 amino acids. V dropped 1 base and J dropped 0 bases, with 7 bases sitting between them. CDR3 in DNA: TGCAGTGCTAGAGGGGCAGCCTCCTACGAGCAGTACGTC. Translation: CSARGAASYEQYV.

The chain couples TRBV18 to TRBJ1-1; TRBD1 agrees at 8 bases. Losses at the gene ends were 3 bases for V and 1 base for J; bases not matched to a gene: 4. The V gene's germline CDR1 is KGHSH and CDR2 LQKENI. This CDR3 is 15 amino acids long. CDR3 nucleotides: TGTGCCAGCTCACCCAGGACAGGGAGGAACACTGAAGCTTTCTTT. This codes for CASSPRTGRNTEAFF.

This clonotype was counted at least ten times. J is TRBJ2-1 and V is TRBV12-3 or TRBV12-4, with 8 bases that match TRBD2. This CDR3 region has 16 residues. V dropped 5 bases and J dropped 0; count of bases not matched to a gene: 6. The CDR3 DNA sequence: TGTGCCAGCAGTCGCACTAGCGGTAGCTCCTACAATGAGCAGTTCTTC. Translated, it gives CASSRTSGSSYNEQFF.

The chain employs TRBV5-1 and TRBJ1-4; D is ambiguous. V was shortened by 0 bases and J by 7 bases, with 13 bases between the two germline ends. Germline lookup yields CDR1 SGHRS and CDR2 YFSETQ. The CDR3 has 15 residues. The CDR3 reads CASSLGRGVSEKLFF. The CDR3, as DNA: TGCGCCAGCAGCTTGGGACGAGGTGTTTCTGAAAAACTGTTTTTT.